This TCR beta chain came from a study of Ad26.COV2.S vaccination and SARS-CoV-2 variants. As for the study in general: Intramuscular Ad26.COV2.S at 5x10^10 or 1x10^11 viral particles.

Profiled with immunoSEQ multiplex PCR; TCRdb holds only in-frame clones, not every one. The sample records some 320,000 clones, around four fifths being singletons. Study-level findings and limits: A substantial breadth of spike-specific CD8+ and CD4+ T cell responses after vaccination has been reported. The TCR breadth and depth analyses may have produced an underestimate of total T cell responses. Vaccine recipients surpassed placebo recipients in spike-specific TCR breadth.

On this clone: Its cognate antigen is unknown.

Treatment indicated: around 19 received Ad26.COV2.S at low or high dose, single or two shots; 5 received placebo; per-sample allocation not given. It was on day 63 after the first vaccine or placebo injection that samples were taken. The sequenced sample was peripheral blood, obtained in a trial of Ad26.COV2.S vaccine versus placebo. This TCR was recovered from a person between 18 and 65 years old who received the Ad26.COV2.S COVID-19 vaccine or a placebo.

The CDR3, as DNA: TGTGCCAGCAGCGTATCCACAGGGAGAAGTTCTGGAAACACCATATATTTT. Translated: CASSVSTGRSSGNTIYF. The chain uses TRBV9 and TRBJ1-3, with D possibly being TRBD1 (6 bases). The CDR3 has 17 amino acids. Germline CDR1 is SGDLS and CDR2 is YYNGEE. The V end was cut by 1 base, the J end by 1 base, with 15 bases between.